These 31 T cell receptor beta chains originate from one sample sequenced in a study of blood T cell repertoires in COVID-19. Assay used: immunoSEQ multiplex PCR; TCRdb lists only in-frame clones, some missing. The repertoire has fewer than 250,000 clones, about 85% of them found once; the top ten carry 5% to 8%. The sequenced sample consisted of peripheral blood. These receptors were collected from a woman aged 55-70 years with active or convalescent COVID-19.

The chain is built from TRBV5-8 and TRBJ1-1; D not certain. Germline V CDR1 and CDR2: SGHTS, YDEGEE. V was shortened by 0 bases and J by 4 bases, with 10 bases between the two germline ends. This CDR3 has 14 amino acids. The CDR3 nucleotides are TGTGCCAGCAGCTTGGGGCTCCTAGTCACTGAAGCTTTCTTT. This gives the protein CASSLGLLVTEAFF.

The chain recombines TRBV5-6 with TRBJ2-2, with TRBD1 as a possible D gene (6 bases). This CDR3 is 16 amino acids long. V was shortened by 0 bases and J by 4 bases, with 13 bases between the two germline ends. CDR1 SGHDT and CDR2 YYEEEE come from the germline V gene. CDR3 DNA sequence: TGTGCCAGCAGCTTGGGAATTGGGGGCAGCACCGGGGAGCTGTTTTTT. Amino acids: CASSLGIGGSTGELFF.

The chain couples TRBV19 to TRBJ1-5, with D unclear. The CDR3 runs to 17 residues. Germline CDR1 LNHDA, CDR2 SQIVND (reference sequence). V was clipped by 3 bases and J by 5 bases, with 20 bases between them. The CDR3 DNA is TGTGCCAGTAGTATGCCCAGTAGCCTCCCCCCCGATCAGCCCCAGCATTTT. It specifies CASSMPSSLPPDQPQHF.

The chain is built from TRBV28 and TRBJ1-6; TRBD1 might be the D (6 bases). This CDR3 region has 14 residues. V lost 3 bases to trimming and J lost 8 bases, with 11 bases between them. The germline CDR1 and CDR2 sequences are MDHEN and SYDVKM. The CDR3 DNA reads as TGTGCCAGCAGTTTTGGGGGCAGCCATTCACCCCTCCACTTT. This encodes CASSFGGSHSPLHF.

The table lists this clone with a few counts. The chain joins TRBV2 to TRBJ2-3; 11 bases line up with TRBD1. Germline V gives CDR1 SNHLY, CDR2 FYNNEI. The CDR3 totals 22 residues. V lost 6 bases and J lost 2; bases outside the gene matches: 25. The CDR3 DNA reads TGTGCCAGCAGCGAGAGAAACGGACAGGGGGCGCTTGGGGCCATAGACACAGATACGCAGTATTTT. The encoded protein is CASSERNGQGALGAIDTDTQYF.

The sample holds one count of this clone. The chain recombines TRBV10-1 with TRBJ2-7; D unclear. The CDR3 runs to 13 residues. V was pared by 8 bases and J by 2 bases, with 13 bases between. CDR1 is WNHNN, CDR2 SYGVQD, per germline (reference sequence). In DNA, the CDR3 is TGCGCCAGCGTGGGCGCATCAGCCTACGAGCAGTACGTC. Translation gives CASVGASAYEQYV.

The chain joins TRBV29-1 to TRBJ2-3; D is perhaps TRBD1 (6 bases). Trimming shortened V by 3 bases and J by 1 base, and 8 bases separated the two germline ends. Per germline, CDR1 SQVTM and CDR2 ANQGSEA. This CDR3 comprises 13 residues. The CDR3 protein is CSVDRTGTDTQYF. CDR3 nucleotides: TGCAGCGTTGACCGGACAGGCACAGATACGCAGTATTTT.

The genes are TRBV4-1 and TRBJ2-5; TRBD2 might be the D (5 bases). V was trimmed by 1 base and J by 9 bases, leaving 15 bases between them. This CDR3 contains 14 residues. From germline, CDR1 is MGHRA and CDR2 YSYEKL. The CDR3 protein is CASSQAGFDGAQYF. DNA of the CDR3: TGCGCCAGCAGCCAAGCAGGATTCGACGGGGCCCAGTACTTC.

CDR3: CSASAGGYQPQHF. DNA of the CDR3: TGCAGTGCTAGTGCAGGGGGCTATCAGCCCCAGCATTTT. The V and J genes are TRBV20-1 and TRBJ1-5; 8 bases agree with TRBD1. V trimming: 3 bases; J trimming: 5 bases; junction bases outside the gene matches: 3. Germline-derived CDR1 and CDR2 are DFQATT and SNEGSKA (reference sequence). The CDR3 runs to 13 residues.

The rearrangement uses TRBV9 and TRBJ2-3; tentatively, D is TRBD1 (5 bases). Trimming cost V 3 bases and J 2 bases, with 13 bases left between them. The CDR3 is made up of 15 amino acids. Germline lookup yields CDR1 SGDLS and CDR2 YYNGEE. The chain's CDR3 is CASSGIGADTDTQYF. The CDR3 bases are TGTGCCAGCAGCGGGATTGGGGCCGACACAGATACGCAGTATTTT. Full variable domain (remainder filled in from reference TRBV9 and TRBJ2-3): DSGVTQTPKHLITATGQRVTLRCSPRSGDLSVYWYQQSLDQGLQFLIQYYNGEERAKGNILERFSAQQFPDLHSELNLSSLELGDSALYFCASSGIGADTDTQYFGPGTRLTVL.

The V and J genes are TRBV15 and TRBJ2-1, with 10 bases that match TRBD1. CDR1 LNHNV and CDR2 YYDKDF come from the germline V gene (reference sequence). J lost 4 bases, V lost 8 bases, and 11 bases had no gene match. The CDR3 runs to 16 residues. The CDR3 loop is CATGSDRGRAYNEQFF. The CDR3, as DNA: TGTGCCACCGGATCCGACAGGGGGCGAGCTTACAATGAGCAGTTCTTC.

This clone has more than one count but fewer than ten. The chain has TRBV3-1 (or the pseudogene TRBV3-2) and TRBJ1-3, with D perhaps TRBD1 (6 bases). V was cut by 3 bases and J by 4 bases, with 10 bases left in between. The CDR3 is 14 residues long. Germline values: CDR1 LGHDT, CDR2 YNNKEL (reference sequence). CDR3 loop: CASSHQGRGNTIYF. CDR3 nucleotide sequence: TGTGCCAGCAGCCATCAGGGGAGAGGAAACACCATATATTTT.

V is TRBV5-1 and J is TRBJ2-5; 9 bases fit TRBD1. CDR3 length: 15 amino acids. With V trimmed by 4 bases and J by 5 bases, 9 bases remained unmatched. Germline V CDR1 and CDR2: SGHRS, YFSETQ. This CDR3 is CASSRMGQGDETQYF. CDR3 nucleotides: TGCGCCAGCAGCAGAATGGGACAGGGCGATGAGACCCAGTACTTC.

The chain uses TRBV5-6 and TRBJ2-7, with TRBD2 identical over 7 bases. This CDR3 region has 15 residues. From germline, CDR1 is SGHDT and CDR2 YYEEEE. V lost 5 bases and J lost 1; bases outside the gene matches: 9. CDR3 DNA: TGTGCCAGCAGTCCGGCGGGCGGGAGATCCTACGAGCAGTACTTC. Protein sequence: CASSPAGGRSYEQYF.

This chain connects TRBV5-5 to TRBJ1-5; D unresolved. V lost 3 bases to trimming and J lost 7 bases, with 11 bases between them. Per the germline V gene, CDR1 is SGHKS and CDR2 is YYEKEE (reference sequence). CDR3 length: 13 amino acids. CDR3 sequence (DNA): TGTGCCAGCAGCTGGTCAGCGGAGCAGCCCCAGCATTTT. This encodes CASSWSAEQPQHF.

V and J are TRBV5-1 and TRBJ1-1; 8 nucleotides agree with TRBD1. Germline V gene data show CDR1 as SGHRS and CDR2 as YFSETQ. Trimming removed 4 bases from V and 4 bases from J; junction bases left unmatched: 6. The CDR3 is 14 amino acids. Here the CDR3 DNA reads TGCGCCAGCAGCCTAATAGGACAGGGCACTGAAGCTTTCTTT. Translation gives CASSLIGQGTEAFF. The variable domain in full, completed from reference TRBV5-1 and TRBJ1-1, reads KAGVTQTPRYLIKTRGQQVTLSCSPISGHRSVSWYQQTPGQGLQFLFEYFSETQRNKGNFPGRFSGRQFSNSRSEMNVSTLELGDSALYLCASSLIGQGTEAFFGQGTRLTVV.

The CDR3 DNA sequence: TGTGCCTGGAGGAAGGACAGGGTGGCAGATACGCAGTATTTT. Protein product: CAWRKDRVADTQYF. The rearrangement uses TRBV30 and TRBJ2-3, with 8 bases lining up with TRBD1. The length of the CDR3 is 14 residues. Unmatched junction bases numbered 6, after V lost 3 bases and J lost 4 bases. The V gene's germline CDR1 is GTSNPN and CDR2 SVGIG (reference sequence).

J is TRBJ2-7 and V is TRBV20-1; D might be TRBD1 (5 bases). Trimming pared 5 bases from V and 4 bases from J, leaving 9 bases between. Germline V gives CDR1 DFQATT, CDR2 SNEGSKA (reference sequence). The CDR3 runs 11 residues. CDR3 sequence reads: CSAYQGYEQYV. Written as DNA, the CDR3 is TGCAGTGCTTATCAGGGTTACGAGCAGTACGTC.

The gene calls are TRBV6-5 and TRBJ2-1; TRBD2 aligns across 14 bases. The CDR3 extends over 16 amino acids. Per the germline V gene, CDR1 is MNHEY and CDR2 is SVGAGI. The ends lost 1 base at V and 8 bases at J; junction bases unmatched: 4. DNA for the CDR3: TGTGCCAGCAGTTACTTGGGACTAGCGGGAGATGATGAGCAGTTCTTC. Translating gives CASSYLGLAGDDEQFF.

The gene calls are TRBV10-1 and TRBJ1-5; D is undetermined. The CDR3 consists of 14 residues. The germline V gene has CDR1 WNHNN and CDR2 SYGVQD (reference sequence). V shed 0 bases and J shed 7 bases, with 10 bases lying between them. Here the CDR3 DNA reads TGCGCCAGCAGTGAGTCGAAAGTCGGGCAGCCCCAGCATTTT. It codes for CASSESKVGQPQHF.

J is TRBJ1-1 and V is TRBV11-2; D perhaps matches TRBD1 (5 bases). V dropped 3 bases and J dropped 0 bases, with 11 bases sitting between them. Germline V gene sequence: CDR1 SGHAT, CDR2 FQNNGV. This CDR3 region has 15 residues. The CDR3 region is CASSFQAGMNTEAFF. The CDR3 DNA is TGTGCCAGCAGCTTTCAAGCAGGGATGAACACTGAAGCTTTCTTT.

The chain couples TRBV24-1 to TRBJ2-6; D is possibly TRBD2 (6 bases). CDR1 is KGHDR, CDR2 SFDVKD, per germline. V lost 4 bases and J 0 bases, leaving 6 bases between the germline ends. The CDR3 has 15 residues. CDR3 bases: TGTGCCACCAGTGAGGGACTCTCTGGGGCCAACGTCCTGACTTTC. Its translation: CATSEGLSGANVLTF.

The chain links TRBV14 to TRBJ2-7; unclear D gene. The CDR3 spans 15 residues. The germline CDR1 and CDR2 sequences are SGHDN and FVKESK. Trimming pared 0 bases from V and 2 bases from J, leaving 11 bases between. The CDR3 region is CASSQESSTAYEQYF. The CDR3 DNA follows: TGTGCCAGCAGCCAAGAATCCAGTACCGCCTACGAGCAGTACTTC. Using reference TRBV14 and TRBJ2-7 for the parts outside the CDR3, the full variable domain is EAGVTQFPSHSVIEKGQTVTLRCDPISGHDNLYWYRRVMGKEIKFLLHFVKESKQDESGMPNNRFLAERTGGTYSTLKVQPAELEDSGVYFCASSQESSTAYEQYFGPGTRLTVT.

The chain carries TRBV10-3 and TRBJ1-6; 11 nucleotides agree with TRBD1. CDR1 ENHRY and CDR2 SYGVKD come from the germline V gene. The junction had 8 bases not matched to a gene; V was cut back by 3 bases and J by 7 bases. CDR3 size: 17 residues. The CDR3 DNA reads TGTGCCATCAGTGACCGGGGGGGACAGGGGGACAATTCACCCCTCCACTTT. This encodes CAISDRGGQGDNSPLHF.

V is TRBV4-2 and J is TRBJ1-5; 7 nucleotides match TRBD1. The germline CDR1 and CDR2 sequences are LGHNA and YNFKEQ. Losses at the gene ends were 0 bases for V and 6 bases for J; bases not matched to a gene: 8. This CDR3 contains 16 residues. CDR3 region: CASSQDPDRFPQPQHF. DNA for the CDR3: TGTGCCAGCAGCCAAGATCCGGACAGGTTCCCTCAGCCCCAGCATTTT.

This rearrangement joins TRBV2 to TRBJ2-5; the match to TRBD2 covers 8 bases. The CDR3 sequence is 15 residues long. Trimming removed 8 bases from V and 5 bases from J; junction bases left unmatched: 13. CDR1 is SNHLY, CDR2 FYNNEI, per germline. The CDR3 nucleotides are TGTGCCAGCCGTATTAGACGGGGGGGTATGGAGACCCAGTACTTC. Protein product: CASRIRRGGMETQYF.

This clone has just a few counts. The DNA for the CDR3 is TGCGCCAGCAGCTTGGAAGCGGGGACGAGTTCTGGAAACACCATATATTTT. Protein sequence: CASSLEAGTSSGNTIYF. J is TRBJ1-3 and V is TRBV5-1; TRBD1 is a possible D gene (5 bases). V was pared by 0 bases and J by 1 base, with 14 bases between. From germline, CDR1 is SGHRS and CDR2 YFSETQ. The CDR3 contains 17 residues.

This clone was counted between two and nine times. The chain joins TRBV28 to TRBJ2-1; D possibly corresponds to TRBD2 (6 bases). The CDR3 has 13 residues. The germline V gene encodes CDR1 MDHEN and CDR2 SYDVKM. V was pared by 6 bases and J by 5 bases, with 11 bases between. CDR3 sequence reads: CASSTGLHNEQFF. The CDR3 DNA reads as TGTGCCAGCAGCACGGGACTTCACAATGAGCAGTTCTTC.

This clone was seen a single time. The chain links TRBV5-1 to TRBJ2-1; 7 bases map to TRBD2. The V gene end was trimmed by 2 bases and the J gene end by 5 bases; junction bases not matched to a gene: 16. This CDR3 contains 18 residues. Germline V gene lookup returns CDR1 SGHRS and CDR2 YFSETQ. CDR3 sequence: CASSLTTSSSREDNEQFF. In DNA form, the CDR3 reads TGCGCCAGCAGCTTAACGACTAGCTCCTCAAGGGAGGACAATGAGCAGTTCTTC.

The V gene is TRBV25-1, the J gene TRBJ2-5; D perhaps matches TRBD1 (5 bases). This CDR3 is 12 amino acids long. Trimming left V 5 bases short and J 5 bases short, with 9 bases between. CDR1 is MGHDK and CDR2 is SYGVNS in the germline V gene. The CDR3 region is CASSLQGETQYF. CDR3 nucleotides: TGTGCCAGCAGTCTGCAGGGCGAGACCCAGTACTTC.

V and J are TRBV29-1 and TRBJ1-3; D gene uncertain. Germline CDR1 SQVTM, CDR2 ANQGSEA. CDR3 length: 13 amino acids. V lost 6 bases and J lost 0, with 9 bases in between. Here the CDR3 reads CSVRQHSGNTIYF. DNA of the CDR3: TGCAGCGTCCGACAACACTCTGGAAACACCATATATTTT.